This is a list of T cell receptor beta chains from one sample in a study of breast tumors, draining lymph nodes, adjacent tissues. TCRdb re-called the multiplex PCR reads with MiXCR, one entry per CDR3 protein. The sample has 10,000 to 15,000 distinct CDR3 sequences, about 37% seen once. Input material: breast tumor tissue. These receptors were collected from a female donor with breast cancer. Some clones in this sample may be carry-over from other donors' samples. Both conserved end residues are part of each CDR3. The D gene is left open where the match is weak. Only some rows state a clone size, as once, few, many or a class for expanded clones.

>TRBV20-1|TRBJ2-5|once|TRBD1
TGCAGTGCTGGGGGACAGCAATCGTATTTC
CSAGGQQSYF
>TRBV4-1|TRBJ2-3|many|NA
TGCGCCAGCAGCCGCCGACAGGCTCGCACAGATACGCAGTATTTT
CASSRRQARTDTQYF
>TRBV4-2|TRBJ2-3|NA|NA
TGTGCCAGCAGCCCGACTGTTATTAGCACAGATACGCAGTATTTT
CASSPTVISTDTQYF
>TRBV7-3|TRBJ2-5|many|NA
TGTGCCAGCAGCCCGACACCCGATGGGACCCAGTACTTC
CASSPTPDGTQYF
>TRBV7-2|TRBJ2-3|many|TRBD1
TGTGCCAGCAGTGGGACAAGGGGGCGCCAAGATACGCAGTATTTT
CASSGTRGRQDTQYF
>TRBV5-6|TRBJ1-4|NA|NA
TGTGCCAGCAGCTTGGTTACAACTAATGAAAAACTGTTTTTT
CASSLVTTNEKLFF
>TRBV7-8|TRBJ2-7|large|TRBD1
TGTGCCAGCAGCTTAGAACAGGGGGGCCGAGAGCAGTACTTC
CASSLEQGGREQYF
>TRBV20-1|TRBJ1-2|NA|TRBD1
TGCAGTGCTAGAGAGGGACAGGACCCTCCTCTAAACTATGGCTACACCTTC
CSAREGQDPPLNYGYTF
>TRBV19|TRBJ2-1|many|NA
TGTGCCAGTAGTATCTTGGCAATAGCCTACAATGAGCAGTTCTTC
CASSILAIAYNEQFF
>TRBV29-1|TRBJ2-5|medium-sized|NA
TGCAGCGTTGATGGGGGACGTTTAGAGACCCAGTACTTC
CSVDGGRLETQYF
>TRBV27|TRBJ2-1|many|NA
TGTGCCAGCAGTCGCCAGGACCAGCAGTTCTTC
CASSRQDQQFF
>TRBV5-1|TRBJ2-1|NA|TRBD2
TGCGCCAGCAGCCGACTAGCGGGAAGGGATGAGCAGTTCTTC
CASSRLAGRDEQFF
>TRBV12-3/TRBV12-4|TRBJ2-1|many|TRBD2
TGTGCCAGCAGTTTAAGTGGGAGGGCCGATGAGCAGTTCTTC
CASSLSGRADEQFF
>TRBV2|TRBJ1-2|medium-sized|NA
TGTGCCAGCAGAAAAGAGGGGGATGGCTACACCTTC
CASRKEGDGYTF
>TRBV19|TRBJ2-5|NA|NA
TGTGCCAGTAGTATGGACTTCCAAGAGACCCAGTACTTC
CASSMDFQETQYF
>TRBV9|TRBJ2-2|medium-sized|NA
TGTGCCAGCAGCGTAGATCTCACCGGGGAGCTGTTTTTT
CASSVDLTGELFF
>TRBV29-1|TRBJ2-7|NA|TRBD2
TGCAGCACCCGACTAGCGGGAGGATACGAGCAGTACTTC
CSTRLAGGYEQYF
>TRBV12-3/TRBV12-4|TRBJ2-1|many|TRBD2
TGTGCCAGCAACACTCGAAGCGGGGGGGCCGATGAGCAGTTCTTC
CASNTRSGGADEQFF
>TRBV5-1|TRBJ2-2|many|TRBD1
TGCGCCAGCAGCTTGCATCGGACAGGGCGGGCCACCGGGGAGCTGTTTTTT
CASSLHRTGRATGELFF
>TRBV20-1|TRBJ1-5|many|NA
TGCAGTGCTAGGGACAACAATCAGCCCCAGCATTTT
CSARDNNQPQHF
>TRBV19|TRBJ2-1|NA|NA
TGTGCCAGTAGTATGGGCGACAGGTACAATGAGCAGTTCTTC
CASSMGDRYNEQFF
>TRBV7-3|TRBJ2-2|NA|NA
TGTGCTAGCAGCTTAAGTTGGGGAGACGGGGAGCTGTTTTTT
CASSLSWGDGELFF